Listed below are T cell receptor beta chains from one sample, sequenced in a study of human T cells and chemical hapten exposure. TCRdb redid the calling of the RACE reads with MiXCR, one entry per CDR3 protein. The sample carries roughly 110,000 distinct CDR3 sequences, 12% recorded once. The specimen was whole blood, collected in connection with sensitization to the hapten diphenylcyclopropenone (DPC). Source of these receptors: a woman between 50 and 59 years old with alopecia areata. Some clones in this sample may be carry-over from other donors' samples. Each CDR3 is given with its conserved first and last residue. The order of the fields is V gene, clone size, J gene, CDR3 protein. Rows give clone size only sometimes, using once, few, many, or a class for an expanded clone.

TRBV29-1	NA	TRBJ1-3	CSVAIGPGNTIYF
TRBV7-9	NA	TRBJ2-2	CASSPPNPGELFF
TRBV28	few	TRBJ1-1	CASSLPQQMGSEAFF
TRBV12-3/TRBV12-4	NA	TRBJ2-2	CASSLGGTTDGGELFF
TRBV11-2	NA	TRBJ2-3	CASSLGGQGTDTQYF
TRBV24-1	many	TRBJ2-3	CATSDRLFGDTQYF
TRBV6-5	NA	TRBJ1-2	CVSRRTGVSAGYTF
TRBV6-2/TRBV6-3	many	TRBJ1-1	CASSYKQGSEAFF
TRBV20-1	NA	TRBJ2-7	CSAASPGGQYF
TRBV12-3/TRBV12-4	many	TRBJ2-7	CASSPGLAGDHEQYF
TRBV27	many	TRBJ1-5	CASRVGGSNQPQHF
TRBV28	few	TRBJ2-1	CASSIQQGYNEQFF
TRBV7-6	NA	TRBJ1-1	CASSLAGAVNTEAFF
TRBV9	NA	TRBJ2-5	CASSPRPGLGETQYF
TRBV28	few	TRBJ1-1	CASIDRTEAFF
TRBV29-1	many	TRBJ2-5	CSVEGSRQETQYF
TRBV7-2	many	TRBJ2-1	CASSLQWGKNEQFF
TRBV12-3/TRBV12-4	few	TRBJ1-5	CASSLRDQPQHF
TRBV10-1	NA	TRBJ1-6	CASSPGKIPLHF
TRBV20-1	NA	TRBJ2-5	CSAFTGLAGETQYF
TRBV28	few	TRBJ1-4	CASGEFQVF
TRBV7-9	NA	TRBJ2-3	CASSLVDRDTDTQYF
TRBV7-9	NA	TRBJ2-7	CASSYTGAGSYEQYF
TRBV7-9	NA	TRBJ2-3	CASSFNIGDTSTDTQYF
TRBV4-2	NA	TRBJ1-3	CASSQESIGFSGNTIYF
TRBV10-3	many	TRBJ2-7	CAISGQEGPGEQYF
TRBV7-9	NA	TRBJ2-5	CASSPGTASETQYF
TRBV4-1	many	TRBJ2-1	CASSQSWAGSGGDNEQFF
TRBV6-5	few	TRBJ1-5	CASPKGWDSRFLDQPQHF
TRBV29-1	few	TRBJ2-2	CSVKEGGNTGELFF
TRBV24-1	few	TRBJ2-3	CATSSRGTGPDTQYF
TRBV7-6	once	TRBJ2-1	CASSIRRTGSDEQFF
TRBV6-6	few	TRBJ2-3	CATRELRSTDTQYF
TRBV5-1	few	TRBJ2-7	CASSFGFIDSYEQYF
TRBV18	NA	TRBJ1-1	CASSPREDMNTEAFF
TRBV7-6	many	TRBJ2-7	CASSQASLAAYEQYF
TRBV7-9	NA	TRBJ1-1	CASRADLFTEAFF
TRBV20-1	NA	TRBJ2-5	CSAREQTPVF
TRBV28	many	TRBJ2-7	CASSLSGEWYF
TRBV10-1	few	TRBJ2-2	CATGRNTGELFF
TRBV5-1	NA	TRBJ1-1	CASSLVYPSEAFF
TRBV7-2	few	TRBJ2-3	CASSLVGGSTDTQYF
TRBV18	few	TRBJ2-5	CASSPPSEKTQYF
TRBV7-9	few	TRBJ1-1	CASSPSGGGSHTEAFF
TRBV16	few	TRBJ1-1	CASSQGVPGGIETNTEAFF
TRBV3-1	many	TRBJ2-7	CASSHPGLAAYEQYF
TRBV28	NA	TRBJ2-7	CASRPRGHHYEQYF
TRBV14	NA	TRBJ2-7	CASSHLNGIYEQYF
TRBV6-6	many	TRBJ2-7	CASSHRGTQPHEQYF
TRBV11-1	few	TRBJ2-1	CASSLSGGDSDEQFF
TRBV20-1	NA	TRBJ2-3	CSARTVTDTQYF
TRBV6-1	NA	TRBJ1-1	CASSEDVGRNTEAFF
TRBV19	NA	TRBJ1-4	CASSIGQATNEKLFF
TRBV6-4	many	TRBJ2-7	CASSEISGSGEQYF
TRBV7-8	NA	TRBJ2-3	CASSLVAGTGVFAGCYF